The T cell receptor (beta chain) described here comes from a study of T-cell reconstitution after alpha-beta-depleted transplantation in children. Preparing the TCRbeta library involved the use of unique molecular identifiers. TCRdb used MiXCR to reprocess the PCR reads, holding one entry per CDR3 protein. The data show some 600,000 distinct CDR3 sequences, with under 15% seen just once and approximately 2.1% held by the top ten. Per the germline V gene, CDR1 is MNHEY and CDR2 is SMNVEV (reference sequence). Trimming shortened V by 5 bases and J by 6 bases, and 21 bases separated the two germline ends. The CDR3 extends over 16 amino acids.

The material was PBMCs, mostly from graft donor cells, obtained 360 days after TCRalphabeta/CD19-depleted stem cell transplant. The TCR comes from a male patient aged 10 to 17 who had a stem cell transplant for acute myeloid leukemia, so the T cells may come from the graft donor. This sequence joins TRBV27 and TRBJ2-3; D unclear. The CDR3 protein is CASSTLEVSVWDTQYF. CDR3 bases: TGTGCCAGCAGTACCTTAGAGGTTTCAGTTTGGGATACGCAGTATTTT.